These T cell receptor beta chains were read from a single sample in a study of cytomegalovirus exposure and HLA in healthy donors. Some clones are missing from TCRdb's copy, which holds only in-frame ones; the method was immunoSEQ multiplex PCR. In the table there are about 130,000 clones, just under 85% of which are singletons. Sequencing was done on a sample of PBMCs. The source of these receptors is a boy between 2 and 10 years old in good health and CMV-seronegative. Both conserved end residues are part of each CDR3. D genes are given only for firm matches. Rows give clone size only sometimes, using once, few, many, or a class for an expanded clone.

v_gene: TRBV4-2; abundance: NA; j_gene: TRBJ1-1; d_gene: TRBD1; CDR3nt: TGTGCCAGCAGCAATATGCCACAGGGGGGCACTGAAGCTTTCTTT; CDR3aa: CASSNMPQGGTEAFF
v_gene: TRBV18; abundance: once; j_gene: TRBJ2-7; d_gene: NA; CDR3nt: TGTGCCAGCTCACCGATCCTGGACAGAAAAGGCTCCTACGAGCAGTACTTC; CDR3aa: CASSPILDRKGSYEQYF
v_gene: TRBV13; abundance: NA; j_gene: TRBJ1-2; d_gene: NA; CDR3nt: TGTGCCAGCAGCTTAATGAGTGCGGGGTCGGGTCTATATGGCTACACCTTC; CDR3aa: CASSLMSAGSGLYGYTF
v_gene: TRBV5-1; abundance: NA; j_gene: TRBJ1-4; d_gene: TRBD1; CDR3nt: TGCGCCAGCAGCTTACGGACAGGTTCTACAACTAATGAAAAACTGTTTTTT; CDR3aa: CASSLRTGSTTNEKLFF
v_gene: TRBV7-8; abundance: NA; j_gene: TRBJ2-1; d_gene: NA; CDR3nt: TGTGCCAGCAGCTTAGTTCGAGGGAGCTACAATGAGCAGTTCTTC; CDR3aa: CASSLVRGSYNEQFF
v_gene: TRBV19; abundance: NA; j_gene: TRBJ1-1; d_gene: NA; CDR3nt: TGTGCCAGTAGCCCGCAGGGTGAGAACACTGAAGCTTTCTTT; CDR3aa: CASSPQGENTEAFF
v_gene: TRBV10-3; abundance: few; j_gene: TRBJ1-3; d_gene: TRBD1; CDR3nt: TGTGCCACCCAAGGGGGCGGAAACACCATATATTTT; CDR3aa: CATQGGGNTIYF
v_gene: TRBV9; abundance: NA; j_gene: TRBJ1-1; d_gene: TRBD1; CDR3nt: TGTGCCAGCAGCGCCGGGACAGTGAACACTGAAGCTTTCTTT; CDR3aa: CASSAGTVNTEAFF
v_gene: TRBV29-1; abundance: once; j_gene: TRBJ1-3; d_gene: TRBD1; CDR3nt: TGCAGCGTTGGCCTAGACAGGGAAAGAGGTGGAAACACCATATATTTT; CDR3aa: CSVGLDRERGGNTIYF
v_gene: TRBV30; abundance: NA; j_gene: TRBJ1-5; d_gene: NA; CDR3nt: TGTGCCTGGAGCCTGGGGGGTTGGCATCAGCCCCAGCATTTT; CDR3aa: CAWSLGGWHQPQHF
v_gene: TRBV5-1; abundance: NA; j_gene: TRBJ2-3; d_gene: NA; CDR3nt: TGCGCCAGCAGCGCGGGACCTAGCACAGATACGCAGTATTTT; CDR3aa: CASSAGPSTDTQYF
v_gene: TRBV4-1; abundance: NA; j_gene: TRBJ1-1; d_gene: TRBD1; CDR3nt: TGCGCCAGCAGCCAAGATCGCGGGACAGGGGGCGCGTGGACTGAAGCTTTCTTT; CDR3aa: CASSQDRGTGGAWTEAFF
v_gene: TRBV29-1; abundance: NA; j_gene: TRBJ2-7; d_gene: TRBD1; CDR3nt: TGCAGCGTTGAGGCCCAGGACAGGGTCTACGAGCAGTACTTC; CDR3aa: CSVEAQDRVYEQYF
v_gene: TRBV21-1; abundance: NA; j_gene: TRBJ1-5; d_gene: NA; CDR3nt: TGTGCCAGCAGCAATCGGAGGGCAGGACAGCATTTT; CDR3aa: CASSNRRAGQHF